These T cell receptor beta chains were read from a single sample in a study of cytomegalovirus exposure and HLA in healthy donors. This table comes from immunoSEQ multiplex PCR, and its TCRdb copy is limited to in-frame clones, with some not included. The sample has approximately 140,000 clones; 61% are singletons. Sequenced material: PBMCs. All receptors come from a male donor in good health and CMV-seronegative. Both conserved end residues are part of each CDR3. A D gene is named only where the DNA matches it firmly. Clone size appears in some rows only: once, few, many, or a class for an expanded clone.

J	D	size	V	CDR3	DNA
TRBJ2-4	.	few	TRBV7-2	CASSFSTGGEDIQYF	TGTGCCAGCAGCTTCTCTACCGGGGGTGAGGACATTCAGTACTTC
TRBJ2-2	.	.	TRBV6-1	CASSEPERTGELFF	TGTGCCAGCAGTGAACCGGAGCGCACCGGGGAGCTGTTTTTT
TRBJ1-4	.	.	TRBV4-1	CASSRERGGAEKLFF	TGCGCCAGCAGCCGAGAACGGGGGGGTGCTGAAAAACTGTTTTTT
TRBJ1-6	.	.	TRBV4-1	CASSQVQGRLSPLHF	TGCGCCAGCAGCCAAGTGCAGGGGCGGCTTTCACCCCTCCACTTT
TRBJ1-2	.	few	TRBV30	CAWFFLGGGYTF	TGTGCCTGGTTTTTTCTCGGAGGCGGCTACACCTTC
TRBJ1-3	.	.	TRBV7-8	CASLSGGNTIYF	TGTGCCAGCCTCTCGGGTGGAAACACCATATATTTT
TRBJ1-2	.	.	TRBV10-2	CALTSDYGYTF	TGCGCCCTCACTTCGGACTATGGCTACACCTTC
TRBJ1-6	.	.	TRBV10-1	CASSSGNSPLHF	TGCGCCAGCAGTTCAGGGAATTCACCCCTCCACTTT
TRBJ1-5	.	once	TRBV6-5	CASSYSMRGSEPQHF	TGTGCCAGCAGTTACTCGATGCGGGGTAGTGAGCCCCAGCATTTT
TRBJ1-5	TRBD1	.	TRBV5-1	CASSVGQGSQPQHF	TGCGCCAGCAGCGTGGGACAGGGCAGTCAGCCCCAGCATTTT
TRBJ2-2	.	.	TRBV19	CASSNLHTGELFF	TGTGCCAGTAGTAACTTACACACCGGGGAGCTGTTTTTT
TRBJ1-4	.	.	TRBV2	CASSEARGGGDEKLFF	TGTGCCAGCAGTGAAGCGCGAGGGGGGGGCGATGAAAAACTGTTTTTT
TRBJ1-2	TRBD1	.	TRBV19	CASSTRDSTYGYTF	TGTGCCAGTAGTACCCGGGACAGTACCTATGGCTACACCTTC
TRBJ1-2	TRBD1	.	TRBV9	CASSVEGQGTSGYGYTF	TGTGCCAGCAGCGTAGAGGGACAGGGGACATCAGGGTATGGCTACACCTTC
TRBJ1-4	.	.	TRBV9	CASSVSGEKLFF	TGTGCCAGCAGCGTTTCCGGGGAAAAACTGTTTTTT
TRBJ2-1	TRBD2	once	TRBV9	CASSVGWTSGVYNEQFF	TGTGCCAGCAGCGTAGGGTGGACTAGCGGGGTATACAATGAGCAGTTCTTC
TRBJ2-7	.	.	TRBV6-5	CASSYAGGYEQYF	TGTGCCAGCAGTTACGCAGGGGGGTACGAGCAGTACTTC
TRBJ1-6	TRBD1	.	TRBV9	CASSVAGGLSSYNSPLHF	TGTGCCAGCAGCGTAGCAGGGGGGCTCAGCTCCTATAATTCACCCCTCCACTTT
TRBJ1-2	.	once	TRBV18	CASSPGRGRYYGYTF	TGCGCCAGCTCACCAGGAAGGGGCCGCTACTATGGCTACACCTTC
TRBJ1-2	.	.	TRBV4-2	CASSPLEVTYGYTF	TGTGCCAGCAGCCCCCTCGAAGTTACTTATGGCTACACCTTC
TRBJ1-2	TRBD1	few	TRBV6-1	CASSATGSHYGYTF	TGTGCCAGCAGTGCGACAGGGAGCCACTATGGCTACACCTTC
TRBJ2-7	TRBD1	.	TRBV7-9	CAGSPRQGTVYEQYF	TGTGCCGGCAGCCCGCGACAGGGAACAGTCTACGAGCAGTACTTC
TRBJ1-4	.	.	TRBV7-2	CASSFGPGRDSEKLFF	TGTGCCAGCAGCTTTGGTCCCGGGAGGGATAGTGAAAAACTGTTTTTT
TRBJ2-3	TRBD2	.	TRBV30	CAWTRGLAGADTQYF	TGTGCCTGGACGCGAGGACTAGCGGGGGCAGATACGCAGTATTTT
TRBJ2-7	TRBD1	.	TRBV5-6	CASSQGPTSSYEQYF	TGTGCCAGCTCACAGGGGCCGACGAGCTCCTACGAGCAGTACTTC
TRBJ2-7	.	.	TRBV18	CASSPEGTYEQYF	TGTGCCAGCTCACCGGAGGGAACCTACGAGCAGTACTTC
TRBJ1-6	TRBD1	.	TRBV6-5	CASSWDRPTNSPLHF	TGTGCCAGCAGTTGGGACAGGCCTACTAATTCACCCCTCCACTTT
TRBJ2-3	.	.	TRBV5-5	CASIRQGRSTDTQYF	TGTGCCAGCATCCGCCAGGGGAGAAGCACAGATACGCAGTATTTT
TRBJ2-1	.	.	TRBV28	CAIGAGNEQFF	TGTGCCATCGGAGCGGGCAATGAGCAGTTCTTC
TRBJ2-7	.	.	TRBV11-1	CASSRYSGRDEQYF	TGTGCCAGCAGCCGGTACTCGGGAAGGGACGAGCAGTACTTC
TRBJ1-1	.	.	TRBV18	CASSPRGDTEAFF	TGTGCCAGCTCACCACGGGGGGACACTGAAGCTTTCTTT
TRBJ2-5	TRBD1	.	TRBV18	CASSPGQGSKETQYF	TGTGCCAGCTCACCGGGACAGGGGTCGAAAGAGACCCAGTACTTC
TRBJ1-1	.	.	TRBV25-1	CASGTRNTEAFF	TGTGCCAGTGGGACAAGAAACACTGAAGCTTTCTTT
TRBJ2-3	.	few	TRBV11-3	CASSFGGTQYF	TGTGCCAGCAGCTTCGGTGGTACGCAGTATTTT
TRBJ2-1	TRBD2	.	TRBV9	CASSVDFGLAGGPDNEQFF	TGTGCCAGCAGCGTGGACTTTGGACTAGCGGGGGGGCCGGACAATGAGCAGTTCTTC
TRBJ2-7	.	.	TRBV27	CASSLRGFNYEQYF	TGTGCCAGCAGTTTACGGGGATTTAACTACGAGCAGTACTTC
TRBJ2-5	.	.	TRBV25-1	CASSEYRYEETQYF	TGTGCCAGCAGTGAATATCGGTACGAGGAGACCCAGTACTTC